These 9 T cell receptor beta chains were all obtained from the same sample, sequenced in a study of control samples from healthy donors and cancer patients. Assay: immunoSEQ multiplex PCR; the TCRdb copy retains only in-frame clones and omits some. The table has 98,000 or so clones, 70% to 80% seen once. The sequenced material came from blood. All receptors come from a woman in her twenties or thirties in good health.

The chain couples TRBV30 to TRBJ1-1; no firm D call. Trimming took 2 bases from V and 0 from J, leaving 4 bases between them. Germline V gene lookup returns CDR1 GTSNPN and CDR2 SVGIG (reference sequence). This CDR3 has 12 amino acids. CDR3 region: CAWSWMNTEAFF. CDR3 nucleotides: TGTGCCTGGAGTTGGATGAACACTGAAGCTTTCTTT.

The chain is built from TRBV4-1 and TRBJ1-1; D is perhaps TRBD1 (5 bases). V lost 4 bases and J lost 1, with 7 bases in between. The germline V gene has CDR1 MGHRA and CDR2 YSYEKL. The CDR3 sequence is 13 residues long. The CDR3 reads CASSPTANTEAFF. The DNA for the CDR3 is TGCGCCAGCAGCCCGACAGCGAACACTGAAGCTTTCTTT.

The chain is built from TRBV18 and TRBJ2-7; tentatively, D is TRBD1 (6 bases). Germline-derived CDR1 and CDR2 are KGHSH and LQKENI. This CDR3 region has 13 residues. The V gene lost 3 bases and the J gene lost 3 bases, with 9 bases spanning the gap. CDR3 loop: CASSPAGDYEQYF. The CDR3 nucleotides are TGTGCCAGCTCACCGGCAGGGGACTACGAGCAGTACTTC.

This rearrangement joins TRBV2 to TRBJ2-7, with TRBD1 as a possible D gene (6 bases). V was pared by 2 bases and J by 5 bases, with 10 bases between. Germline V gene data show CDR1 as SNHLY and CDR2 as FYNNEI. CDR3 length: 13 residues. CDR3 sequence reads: CASSERQVHEQYF. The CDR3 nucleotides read TGTGCCAGCAGTGAAAGACAGGTCCACGAGCAGTACTTC. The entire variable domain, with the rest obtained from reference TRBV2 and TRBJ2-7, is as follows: EPEVTQTPSHQVTQMGQEVILRCVPISNHLYFYWYRQILGQKVEFLVSFYNNEISEKSEIFDDQFSVERPDGSNFTLKIRSTKLEDSAMYFCASSERQVHEQYFGPGTRLTVT.

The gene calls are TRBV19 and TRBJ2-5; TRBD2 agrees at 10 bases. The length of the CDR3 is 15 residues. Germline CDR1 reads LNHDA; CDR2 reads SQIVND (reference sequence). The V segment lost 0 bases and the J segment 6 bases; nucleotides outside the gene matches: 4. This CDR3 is CASSIEGTSVQTQYF. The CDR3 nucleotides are TGTGCCAGTAGTATAGAAGGGACTAGCGTTCAGACCCAGTACTTC.

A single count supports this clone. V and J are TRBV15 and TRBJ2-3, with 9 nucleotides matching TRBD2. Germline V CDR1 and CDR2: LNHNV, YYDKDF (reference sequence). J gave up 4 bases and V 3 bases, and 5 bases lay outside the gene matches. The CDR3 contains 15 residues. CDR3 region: CATSRAGGTADTQYF. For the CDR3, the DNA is TGTGCCACCAGCAGGGCGGGGGGGACGGCAGATACGCAGTATTTT.

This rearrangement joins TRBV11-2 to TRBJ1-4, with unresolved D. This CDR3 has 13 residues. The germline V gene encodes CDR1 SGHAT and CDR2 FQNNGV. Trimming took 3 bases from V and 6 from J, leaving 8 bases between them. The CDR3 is CASSLRRDEKLFF. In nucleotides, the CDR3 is TGTGCCAGCAGCTTGAGACGGGATGAAAAACTGTTTTTT.

The CDR3 protein is CASSKGPRGGNTIYF. DNA for the CDR3: TGTGCCAGCAGCAAAGGGCCCAGGGGAGGAAACACCATATATTTT. The rearrangement uses TRBV21-1 and TRBJ1-3; TRBD1, the table's D call, was not compared with the DNA. TRBV21-1 is a pseudogene. The CDR3 sequence is 15 residues long.

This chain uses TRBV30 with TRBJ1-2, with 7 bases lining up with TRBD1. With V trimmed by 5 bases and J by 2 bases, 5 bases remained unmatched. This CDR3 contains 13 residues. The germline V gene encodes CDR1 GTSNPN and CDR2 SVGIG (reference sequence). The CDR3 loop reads CAWDSGQNYGYTF. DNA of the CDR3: TGTGCCTGGGACTCGGGACAGAACTATGGCTACACCTTC.